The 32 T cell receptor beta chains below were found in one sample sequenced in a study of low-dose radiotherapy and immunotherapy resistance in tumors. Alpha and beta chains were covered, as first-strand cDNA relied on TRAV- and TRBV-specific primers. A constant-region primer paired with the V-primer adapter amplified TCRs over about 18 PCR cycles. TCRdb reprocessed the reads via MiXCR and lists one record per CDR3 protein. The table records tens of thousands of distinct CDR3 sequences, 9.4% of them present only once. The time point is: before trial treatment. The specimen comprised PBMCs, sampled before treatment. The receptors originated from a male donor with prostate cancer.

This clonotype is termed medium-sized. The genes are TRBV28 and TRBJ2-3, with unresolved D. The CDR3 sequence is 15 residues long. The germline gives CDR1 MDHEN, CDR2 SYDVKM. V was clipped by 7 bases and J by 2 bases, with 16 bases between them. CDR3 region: CASTIGPAITDTQYF. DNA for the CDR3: TGTGCCAGCACCATTGGGCCGGCAATCACAGATACGCAGTATTTT.

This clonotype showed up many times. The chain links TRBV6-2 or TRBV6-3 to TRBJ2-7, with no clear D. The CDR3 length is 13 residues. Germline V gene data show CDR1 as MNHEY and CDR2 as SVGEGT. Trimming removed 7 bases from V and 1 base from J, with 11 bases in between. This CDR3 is CASTPWDSYEQYF. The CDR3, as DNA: TGTGCCAGCACCCCGTGGGATTCCTACGAGCAGTACTTC.

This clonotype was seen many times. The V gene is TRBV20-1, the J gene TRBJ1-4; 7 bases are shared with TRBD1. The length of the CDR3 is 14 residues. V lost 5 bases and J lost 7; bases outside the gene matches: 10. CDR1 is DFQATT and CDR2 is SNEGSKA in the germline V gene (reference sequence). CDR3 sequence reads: CSAGPTGSTEKLFF. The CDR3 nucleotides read TGCAGTGCTGGACCGACAGGGTCAACTGAAAAACTGTTTTTT.

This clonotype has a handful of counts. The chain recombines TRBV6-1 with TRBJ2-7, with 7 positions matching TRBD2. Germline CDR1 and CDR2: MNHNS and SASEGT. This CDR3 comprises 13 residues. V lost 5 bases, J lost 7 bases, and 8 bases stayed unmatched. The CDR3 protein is CASSYDRGVEQYF. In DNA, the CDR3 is TGTGCCAGCAGTTACGATCGGGGGGTTGAGCAGTACTTC.

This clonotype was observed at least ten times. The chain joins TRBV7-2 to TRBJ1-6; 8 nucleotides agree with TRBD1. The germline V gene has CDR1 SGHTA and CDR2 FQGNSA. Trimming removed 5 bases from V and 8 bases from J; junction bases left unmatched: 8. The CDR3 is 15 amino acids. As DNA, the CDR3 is TGTGCCAGCAGCCACGGACAGGGAATTGATTCACCCCTCCACTTT. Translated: CASSHGQGIDSPLHF.

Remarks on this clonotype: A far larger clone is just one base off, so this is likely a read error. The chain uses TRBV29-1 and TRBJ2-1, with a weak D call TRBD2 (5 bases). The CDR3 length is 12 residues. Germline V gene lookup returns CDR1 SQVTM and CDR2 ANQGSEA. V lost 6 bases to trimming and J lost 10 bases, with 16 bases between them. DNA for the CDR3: TGCAGCGTAACTATCGCTGACTACGAGCAGTTCTTC. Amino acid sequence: CSVTIADYEQFF.

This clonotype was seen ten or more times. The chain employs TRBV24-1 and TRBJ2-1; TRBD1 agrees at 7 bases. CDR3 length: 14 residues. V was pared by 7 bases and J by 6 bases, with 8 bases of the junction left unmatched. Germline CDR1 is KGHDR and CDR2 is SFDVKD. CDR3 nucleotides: TGTGCCACCAGGGAGACAGGGACCCGCAATGAGCAGTTCTTC. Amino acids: CATRETGTRNEQFF.

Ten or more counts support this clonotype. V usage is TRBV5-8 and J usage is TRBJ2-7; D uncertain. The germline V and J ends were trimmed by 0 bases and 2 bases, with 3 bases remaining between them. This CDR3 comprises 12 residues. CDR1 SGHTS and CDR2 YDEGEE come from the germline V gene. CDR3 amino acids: CASSLEAYEQYF. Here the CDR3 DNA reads TGTGCCAGCAGCTTGGAGGCCTACGAGCAGTACTTC.

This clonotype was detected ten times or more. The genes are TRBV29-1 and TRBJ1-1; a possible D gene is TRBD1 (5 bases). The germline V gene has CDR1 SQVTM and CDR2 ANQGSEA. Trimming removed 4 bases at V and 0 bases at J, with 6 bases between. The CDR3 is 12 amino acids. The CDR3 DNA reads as TGCAGCGTTGGGGGCCTGAACACTGAAGCTTTCTTT. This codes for CSVGGLNTEAFF.

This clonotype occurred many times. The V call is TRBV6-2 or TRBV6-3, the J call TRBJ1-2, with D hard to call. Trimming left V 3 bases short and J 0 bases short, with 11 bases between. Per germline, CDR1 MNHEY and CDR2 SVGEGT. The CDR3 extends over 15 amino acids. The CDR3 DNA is TGTGCCAGCAGTTATAGGCAGGATTCTAACTATGGCTACACCTTC. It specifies CASSYRQDSNYGYTF.

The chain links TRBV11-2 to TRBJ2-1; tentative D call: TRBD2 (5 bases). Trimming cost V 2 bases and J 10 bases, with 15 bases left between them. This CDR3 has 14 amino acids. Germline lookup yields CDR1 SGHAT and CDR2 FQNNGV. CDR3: CASSLQAAVNEQFF. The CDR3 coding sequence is TGTGCCAGCAGCTTACAGGCAGCGGTAAACGAGCAGTTCTTC.

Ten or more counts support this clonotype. The CDR3 DNA reads as TGTGCCAGCAGTTTAGCGATCGCGGGAGCAGCCTACAATGAGCAGTTCTTC. This encodes CASSLAIAGAAYNEQFF. V gene TRBV12-3 or TRBV12-4 combines with J gene TRBJ2-1, with 7 bases lining up with TRBD2. CDR3 size: 17 residues. Unmatched junction bases numbered 7, after V lost 0 bases and J lost 2 bases.

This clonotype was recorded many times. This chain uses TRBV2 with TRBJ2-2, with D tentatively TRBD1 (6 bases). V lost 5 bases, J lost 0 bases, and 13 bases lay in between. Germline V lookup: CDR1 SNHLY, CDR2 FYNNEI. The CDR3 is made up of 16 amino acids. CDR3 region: CASSRQAPSNTGELFF. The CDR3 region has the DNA TGTGCCAGCAGTCGACAGGCACCTTCGAACACCGGGGAGCTGTTTTTT.

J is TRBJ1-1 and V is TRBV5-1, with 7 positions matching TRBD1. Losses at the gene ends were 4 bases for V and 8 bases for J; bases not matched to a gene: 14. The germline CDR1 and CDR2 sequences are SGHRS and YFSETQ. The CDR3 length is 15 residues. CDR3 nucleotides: TGCGCCAGCAGCCTACCGCAGGGGGACGTCCCGGAAGCTTTCTTT. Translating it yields CASSLPQGDVPEAFF.

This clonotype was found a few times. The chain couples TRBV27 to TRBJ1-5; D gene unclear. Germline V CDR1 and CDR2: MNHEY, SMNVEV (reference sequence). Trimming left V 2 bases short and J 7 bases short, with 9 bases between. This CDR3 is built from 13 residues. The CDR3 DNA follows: TGTGCCAGCAGTTTAACATCCTACCAGCCCCAGCATTTT. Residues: CASSLTSYQPQHF.

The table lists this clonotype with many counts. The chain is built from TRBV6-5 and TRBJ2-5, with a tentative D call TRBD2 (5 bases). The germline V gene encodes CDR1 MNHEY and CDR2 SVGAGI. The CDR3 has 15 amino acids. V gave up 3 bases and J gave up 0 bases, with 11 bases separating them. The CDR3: CASSYRGLDQETQYF. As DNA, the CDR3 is TGTGCCAGCAGTTATCGCGGACTGGACCAAGAGACCCAGTACTTC.

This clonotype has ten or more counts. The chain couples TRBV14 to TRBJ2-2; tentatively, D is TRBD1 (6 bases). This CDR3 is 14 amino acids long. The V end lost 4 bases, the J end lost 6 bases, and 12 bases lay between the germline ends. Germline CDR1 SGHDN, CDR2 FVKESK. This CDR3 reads CASSPKGVSGELFF. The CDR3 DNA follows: TGTGCCAGCAGCCCCAAGGGGGTCTCCGGGGAGCTGTTTTTT.

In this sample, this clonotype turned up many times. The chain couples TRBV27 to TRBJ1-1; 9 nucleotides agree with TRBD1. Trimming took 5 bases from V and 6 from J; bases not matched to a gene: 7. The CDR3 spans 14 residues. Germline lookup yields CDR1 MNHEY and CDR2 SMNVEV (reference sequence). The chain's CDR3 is CASSTVDRGAEAFF. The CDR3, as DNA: TGTGCCAGCAGTACCGTGGACAGGGGCGCTGAAGCTTTCTTT.

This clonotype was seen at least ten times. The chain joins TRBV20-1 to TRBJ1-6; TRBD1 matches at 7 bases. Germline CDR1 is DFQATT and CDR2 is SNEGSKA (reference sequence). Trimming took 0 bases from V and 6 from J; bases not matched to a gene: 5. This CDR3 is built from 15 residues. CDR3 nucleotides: TGCAGTGCTAGAGAGACAGGGAGTCCTAATTCACCCCTCCACTTT. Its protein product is CSARETGSPNSPLHF.

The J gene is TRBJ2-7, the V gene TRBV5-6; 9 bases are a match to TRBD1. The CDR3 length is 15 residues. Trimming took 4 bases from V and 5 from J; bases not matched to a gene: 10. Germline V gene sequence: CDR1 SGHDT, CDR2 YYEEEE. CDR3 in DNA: TGTGCCAGCAGCCCCTGGGACAGGGTCATCGACGAGCAGTACTTC. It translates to CASSPWDRVIDEQYF.

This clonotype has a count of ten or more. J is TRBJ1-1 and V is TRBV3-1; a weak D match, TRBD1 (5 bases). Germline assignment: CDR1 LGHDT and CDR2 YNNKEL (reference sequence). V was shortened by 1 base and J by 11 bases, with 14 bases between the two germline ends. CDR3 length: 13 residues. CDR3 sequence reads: CASSQVDGGKAFF. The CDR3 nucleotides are TGTGCCAGCAGCCAAGTCGATGGGGGGAAGGCTTTCTTT.

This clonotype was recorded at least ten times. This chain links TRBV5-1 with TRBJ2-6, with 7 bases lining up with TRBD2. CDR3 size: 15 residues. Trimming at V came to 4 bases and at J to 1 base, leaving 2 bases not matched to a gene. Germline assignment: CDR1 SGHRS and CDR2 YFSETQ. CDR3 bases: TGCGCCAGCAGCCCGGGACTATCTGGGGCCAACGTCCTGACTTTC. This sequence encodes CASSPGLSGANVLTF.

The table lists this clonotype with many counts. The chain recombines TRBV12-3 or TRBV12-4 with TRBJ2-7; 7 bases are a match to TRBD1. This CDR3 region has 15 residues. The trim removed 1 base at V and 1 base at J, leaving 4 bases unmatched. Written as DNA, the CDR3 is TGTGCCAGCAGTTTAGAGGCAGGGGGATCCTACGAGCAGTACTTC. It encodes CASSLEAGGSYEQYF.

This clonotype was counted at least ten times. CDR3 in amino acids: CASSYSGQGVHNEQFF. The CDR3 DNA follows: TGTGCCAGCAGTTACTCGGGACAGGGGGTACACAATGAGCAGTTCTTC. The chain links TRBV6-2 or TRBV6-3 to TRBJ2-1; TRBD1 matches at 11 bases. Germline V gene sequence: CDR1 MNHEY, CDR2 SVGEGT. The CDR3 consists of 16 residues. The junction had 3 bases not matched to a gene; V was cut back by 0 bases and J by 5 bases.

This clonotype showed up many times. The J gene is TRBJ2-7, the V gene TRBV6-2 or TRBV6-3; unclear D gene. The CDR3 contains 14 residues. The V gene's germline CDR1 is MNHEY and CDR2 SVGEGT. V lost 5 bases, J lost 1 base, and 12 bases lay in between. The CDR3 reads CASSTFTRSYEQYF. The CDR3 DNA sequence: TGTGCCAGCAGTACGTTCACGCGTTCCTACGAGCAGTACTTC.

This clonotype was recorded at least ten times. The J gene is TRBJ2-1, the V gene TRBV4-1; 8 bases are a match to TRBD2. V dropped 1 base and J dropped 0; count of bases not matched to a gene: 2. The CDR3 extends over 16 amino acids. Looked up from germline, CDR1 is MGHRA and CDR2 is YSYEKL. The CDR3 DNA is TGCGCCAGCAGCCAAGTGAGCGGGGGCTCCTACAATGAGCAGTTCTTC. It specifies CASSQVSGGSYNEQFF.

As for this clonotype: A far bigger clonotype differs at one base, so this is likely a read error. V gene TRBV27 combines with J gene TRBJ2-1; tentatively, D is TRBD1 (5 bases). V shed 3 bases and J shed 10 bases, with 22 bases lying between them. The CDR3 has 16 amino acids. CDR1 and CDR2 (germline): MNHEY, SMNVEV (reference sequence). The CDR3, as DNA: TGTGCCAGCAGTTTTTTAAGGGGTGGGGTATCCTACGAGCAGTTCTTC. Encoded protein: CASSFLRGGVSYEQFF.

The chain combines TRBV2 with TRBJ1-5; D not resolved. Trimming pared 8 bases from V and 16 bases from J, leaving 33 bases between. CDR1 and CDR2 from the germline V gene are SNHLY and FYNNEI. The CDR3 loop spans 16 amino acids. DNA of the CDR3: TGTGCCAGCGTCGCCGCGACGGGCTCTAGCAATCAGCCCAAACATTTT. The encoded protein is CASVAATGSSNQPKHF.

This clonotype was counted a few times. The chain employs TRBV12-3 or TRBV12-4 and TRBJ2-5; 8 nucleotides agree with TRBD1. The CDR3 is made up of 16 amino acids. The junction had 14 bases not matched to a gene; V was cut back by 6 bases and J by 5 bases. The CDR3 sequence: CASRSQGRGRKETQYF. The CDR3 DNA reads TGTGCCAGCAGATCCCAAGGCAGGGGGCGCAAGGAGACCCAGTACTTC.

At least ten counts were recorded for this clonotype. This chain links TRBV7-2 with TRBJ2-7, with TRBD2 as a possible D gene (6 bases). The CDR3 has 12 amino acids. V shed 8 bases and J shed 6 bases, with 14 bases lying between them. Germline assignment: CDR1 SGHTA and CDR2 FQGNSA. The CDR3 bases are TGTGCCAGCGGGCTAGCGCTAACCGAGCAGTACTTC. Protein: CASGLALTEQYF.

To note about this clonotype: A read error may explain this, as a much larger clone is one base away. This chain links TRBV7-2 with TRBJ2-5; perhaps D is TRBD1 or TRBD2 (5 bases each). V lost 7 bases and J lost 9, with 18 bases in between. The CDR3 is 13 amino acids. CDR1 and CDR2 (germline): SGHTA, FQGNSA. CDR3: CASNRPGAGAQYF. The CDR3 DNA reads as TGTGCCAGCAACAGGCCCGGGGCTGGGGCCCAGTACTTC.

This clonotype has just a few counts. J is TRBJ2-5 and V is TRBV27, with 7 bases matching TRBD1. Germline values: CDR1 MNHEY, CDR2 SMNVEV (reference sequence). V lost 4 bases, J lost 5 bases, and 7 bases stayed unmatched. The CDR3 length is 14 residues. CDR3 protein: CASSWAGGSETQYF. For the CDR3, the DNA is TGTGCCAGCAGTTGGGCAGGGGGATCGGAGACCCAGTACTTC.